Given below is one TCR beta chain in context. This entry comes from a study of cytomegalovirus exposure and HLA in healthy donors. This CDR3 is 13 amino acids long. Per the germline V gene, CDR1 is SNHLY and CDR2 is FYNNEI. V dropped 5 bases and J dropped 3 bases, with 11 bases sitting between them. PCR involved 60 Vbeta and 13 Jbeta primers. Sequenced by immunoSEQ multiplex PCR; TCRdb stores in-frame clones only, minus some. The sample includes roughly 100,000 clones, approximately 16% of them seen just once. This clonotype was sampled from a female donor in good health and CMV-seronegative. The sample taken for sequencing was PBMCs. The chain recombines TRBV2 with TRBJ2-7; D gene uncertain. As DNA, the CDR3 is TGTGCCAGCAGTAAAGGGCAGTTCTACGAGCAGTACTTC. It translates to CASSKGQFYEQYF.